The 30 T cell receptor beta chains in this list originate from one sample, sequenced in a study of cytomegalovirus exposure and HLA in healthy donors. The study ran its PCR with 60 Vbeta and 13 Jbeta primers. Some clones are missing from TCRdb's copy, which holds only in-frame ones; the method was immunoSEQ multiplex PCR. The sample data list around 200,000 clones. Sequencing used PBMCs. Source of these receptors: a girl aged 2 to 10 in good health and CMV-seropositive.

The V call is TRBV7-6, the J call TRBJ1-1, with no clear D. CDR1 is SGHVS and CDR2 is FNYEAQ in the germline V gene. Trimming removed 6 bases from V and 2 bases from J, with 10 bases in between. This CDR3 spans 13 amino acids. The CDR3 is CASSPQENTEAFF. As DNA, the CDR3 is TGTGCCAGCAGTCCTCAGGAAAACACTGAAGCTTTCTTT.

The CDR3 nucleotides read TGTGCCAGCAGTTCCCCCGCCCATGGGGGGGAAGCTTTCTTT. It translates to CASSSPAHGGEAFF. The rearrangement joins TRBV28 to TRBJ1-1; D might be TRBD1 (5 bases). The CDR3 covers 14 residues. In germline, CDR1 is MDHEN, CDR2 SYDVKM. The V gene lost 4 bases and the J gene lost 8 bases, with 17 bases spanning the gap.

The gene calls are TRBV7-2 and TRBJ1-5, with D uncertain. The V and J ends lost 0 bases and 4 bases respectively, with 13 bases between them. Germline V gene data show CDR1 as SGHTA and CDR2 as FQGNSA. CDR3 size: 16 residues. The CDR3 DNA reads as TGTGCCAGCAGCTTAGCGTTCGGGGTTTCGAATCAGCCCCAGCATTTT. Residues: CASSLAFGVSNQPQHF.

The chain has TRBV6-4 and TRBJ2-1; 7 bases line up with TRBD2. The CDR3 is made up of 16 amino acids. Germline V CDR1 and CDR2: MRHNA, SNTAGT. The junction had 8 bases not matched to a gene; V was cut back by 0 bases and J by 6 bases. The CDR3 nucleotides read TGTGCCAGCAGTGACTCTCCCGGCGGGAGTGGCAATGAGCAGTTCTTC. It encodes CASSDSPGGSGNEQFF.

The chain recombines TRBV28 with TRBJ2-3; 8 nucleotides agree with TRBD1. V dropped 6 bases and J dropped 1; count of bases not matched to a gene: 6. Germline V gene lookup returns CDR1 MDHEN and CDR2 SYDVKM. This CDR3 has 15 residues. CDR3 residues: CASSLGGQGTDTQYF. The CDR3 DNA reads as TGTGCCAGCAGCCTTGGGGGACAGGGCACAGATACGCAGTATTTT.

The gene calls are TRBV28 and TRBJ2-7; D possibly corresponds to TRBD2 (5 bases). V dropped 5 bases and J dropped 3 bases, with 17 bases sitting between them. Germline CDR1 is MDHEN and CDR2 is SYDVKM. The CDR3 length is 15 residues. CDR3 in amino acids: CASSILGGTIYEQYF. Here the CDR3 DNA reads TGTGCCAGCAGTATCCTTGGAGGAACTATCTACGAGCAGTACTTC.

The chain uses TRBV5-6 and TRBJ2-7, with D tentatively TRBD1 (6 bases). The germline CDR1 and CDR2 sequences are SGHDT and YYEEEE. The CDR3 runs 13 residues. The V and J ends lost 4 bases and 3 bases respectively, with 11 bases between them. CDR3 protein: CASSHGQNYEQYF. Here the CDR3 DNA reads TGTGCCAGCAGCCATGGACAGAACTACGAGCAGTACTTC.

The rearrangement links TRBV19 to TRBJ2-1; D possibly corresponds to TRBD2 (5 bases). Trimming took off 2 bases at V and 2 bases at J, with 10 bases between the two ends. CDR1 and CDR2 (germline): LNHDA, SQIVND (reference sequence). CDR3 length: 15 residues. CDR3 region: CASSIKRSAYNEQFF. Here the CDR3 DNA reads TGTGCCAGTAGTATAAAGCGGAGTGCCTACAATGAGCAGTTCTTC.

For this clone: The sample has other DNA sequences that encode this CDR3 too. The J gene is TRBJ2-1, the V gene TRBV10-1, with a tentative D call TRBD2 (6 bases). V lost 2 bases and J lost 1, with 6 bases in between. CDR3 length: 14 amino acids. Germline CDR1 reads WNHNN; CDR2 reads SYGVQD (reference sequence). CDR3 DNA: TGCGCCAGCAGTGAGGGGGGGTCCTACAATGAGCAGTTCTTC. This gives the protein CASSEGGSYNEQFF.

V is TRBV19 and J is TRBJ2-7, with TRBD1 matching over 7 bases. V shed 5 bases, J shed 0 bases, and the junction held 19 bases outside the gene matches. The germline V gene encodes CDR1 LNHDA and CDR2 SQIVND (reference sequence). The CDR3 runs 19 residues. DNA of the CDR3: TGTGCCAGTAGTGGCCGGCAGGGGGTTTTCTCTCCTAGCTCCTACGAGCAGTACTTC. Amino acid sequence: CASSGRQGVFSPSSYEQYF.

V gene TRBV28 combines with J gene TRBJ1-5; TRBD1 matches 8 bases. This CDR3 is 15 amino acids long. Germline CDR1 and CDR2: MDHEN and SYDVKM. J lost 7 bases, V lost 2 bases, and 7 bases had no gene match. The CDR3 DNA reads TGTGCCAGCAGTTTACTAACAGGGGGGGGGCAGCCCCAGCATTTT. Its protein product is CASSLLTGGGQPQHF.

For the CDR3, the DNA is TGTGCCAGCAGCTTCGGTCAAAGAACTGAAGCTTTCTTT. Residues: CASSFGQRTEAFF. This rearrangement joins TRBV5-6 to TRBJ1-1, with D hard to call. The CDR3 is 13 residues long. V gave up 2 bases and J gave up 5 bases, with 10 bases separating them. Germline CDR1 reads SGHDT; CDR2 reads YYEEEE.

This CDR3 is CASSLWVGTGNQPQHF. The DNA of the CDR3 is TGTGCCAGCAGTTTATGGGTCGGGACAGGGAATCAGCCCCAGCATTTT. The chain has TRBV28 and TRBJ1-5, with 9 bases identical to TRBD1. V lost 0 bases and J lost 4; bases outside the gene matches: 4. This CDR3 is built from 16 residues. Germline CDR1 MDHEN, CDR2 SYDVKM.

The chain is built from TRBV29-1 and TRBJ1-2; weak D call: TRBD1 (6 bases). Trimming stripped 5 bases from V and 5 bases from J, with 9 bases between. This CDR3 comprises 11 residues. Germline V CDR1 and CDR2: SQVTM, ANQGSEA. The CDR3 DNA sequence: TGCAGCGTTAACAGGGAGTATGGCTACACCTTC. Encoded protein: CSVNREYGYTF.

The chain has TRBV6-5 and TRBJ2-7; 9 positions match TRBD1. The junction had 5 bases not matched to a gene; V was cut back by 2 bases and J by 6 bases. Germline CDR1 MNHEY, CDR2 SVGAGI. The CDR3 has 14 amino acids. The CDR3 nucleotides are TGTGCCAGCAGTTACGACAGGGGGGGAGTCGAGCAGTACTTC. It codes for CASSYDRGGVEQYF.

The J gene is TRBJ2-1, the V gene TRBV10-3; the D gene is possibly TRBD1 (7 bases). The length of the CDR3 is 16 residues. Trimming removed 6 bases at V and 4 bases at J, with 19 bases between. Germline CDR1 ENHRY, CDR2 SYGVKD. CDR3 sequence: CAISVATGRIYNEQFF. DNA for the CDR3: TGTGCCATCAGCGTAGCGACAGGGAGGATATACAATGAGCAGTTCTTC.

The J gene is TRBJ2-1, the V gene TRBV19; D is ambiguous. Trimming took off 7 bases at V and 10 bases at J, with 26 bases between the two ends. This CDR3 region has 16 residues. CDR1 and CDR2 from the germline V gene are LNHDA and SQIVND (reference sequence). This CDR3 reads CASTRRSPIGNGEQFF. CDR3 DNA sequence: TGTGCCAGTACTCGGAGATCCCCTATTGGTAACGGCGAGCAGTTCTTC.

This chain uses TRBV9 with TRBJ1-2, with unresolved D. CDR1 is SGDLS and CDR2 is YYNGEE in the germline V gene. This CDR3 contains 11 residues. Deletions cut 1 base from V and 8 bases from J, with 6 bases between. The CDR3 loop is CASSVIEGYTF. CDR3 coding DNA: TGTGCCAGCAGCGTAATTGAGGGCTACACCTTC.

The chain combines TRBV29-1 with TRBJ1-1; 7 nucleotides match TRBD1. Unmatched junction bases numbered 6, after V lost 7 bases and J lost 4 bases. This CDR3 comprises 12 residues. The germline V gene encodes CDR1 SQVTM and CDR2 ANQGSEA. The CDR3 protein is CSDNRGPTEAFF. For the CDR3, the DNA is TGCAGCGATAACAGGGGCCCCACTGAAGCTTTCTTT.

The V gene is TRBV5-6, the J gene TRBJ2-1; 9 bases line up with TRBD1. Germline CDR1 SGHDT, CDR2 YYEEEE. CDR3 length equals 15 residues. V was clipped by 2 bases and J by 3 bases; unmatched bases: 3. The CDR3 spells CASSFWDRDYNEQFF. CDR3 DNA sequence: TGTGCCAGCAGCTTCTGGGACAGGGACTACAATGAGCAGTTCTTC.

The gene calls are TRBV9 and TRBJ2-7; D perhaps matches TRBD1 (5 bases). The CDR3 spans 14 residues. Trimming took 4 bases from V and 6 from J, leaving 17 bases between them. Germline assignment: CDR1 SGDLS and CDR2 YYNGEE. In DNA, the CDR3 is TGTGCCAGCAGCTTGGACAAACGGGTCGGCGAGCAGTACTTC. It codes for CASSLDKRVGEQYF.

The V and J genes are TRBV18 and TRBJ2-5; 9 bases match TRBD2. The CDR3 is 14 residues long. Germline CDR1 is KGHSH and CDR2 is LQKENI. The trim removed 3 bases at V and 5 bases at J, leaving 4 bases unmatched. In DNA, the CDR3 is TGTGCCAGCTCACCCCTTGGGACTAGCGAGACCCAGTACTTC. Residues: CASSPLGTSETQYF. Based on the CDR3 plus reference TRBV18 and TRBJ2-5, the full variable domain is NAGVMQNPRHLVRRRGQEARLRCSPMKGHSHVYWYRQLPEEGLKFMVYLQKENIIDESGMPKERFSAEFPKEGPSILRIQQVVRGDSAAYFCASSPLGTSETQYFGPGTRLLVL.

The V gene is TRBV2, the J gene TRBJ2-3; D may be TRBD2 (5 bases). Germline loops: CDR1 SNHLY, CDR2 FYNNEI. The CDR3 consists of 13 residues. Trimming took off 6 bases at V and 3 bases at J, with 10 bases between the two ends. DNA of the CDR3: TGTGCCAGCAGATCGAGGGTAACAGATACGCAGTATTTT. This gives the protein CASRSRVTDTQYF.

This CDR3 reads CSALGGAMNTEAFF. The CDR3 nucleotides read TGCAGCGCCCTGGGGGGAGCGATGAACACTGAAGCTTTCTTT. The chain employs TRBV29-1 and TRBJ1-1; D is possibly TRBD1 (5 bases). The CDR3 extends over 14 amino acids. Looked up from germline, CDR1 is SQVTM and CDR2 is ANQGSEA. V shed 7 bases and J shed 0 bases, with 15 bases lying between them.

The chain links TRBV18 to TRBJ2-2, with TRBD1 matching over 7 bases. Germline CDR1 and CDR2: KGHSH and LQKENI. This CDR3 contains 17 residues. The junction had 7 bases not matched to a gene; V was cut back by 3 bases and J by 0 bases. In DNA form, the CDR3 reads TGTGCCAGCTCACCTCAGCTAGGGACAGCGAACACCGGGGAGCTGTTTTTT. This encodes CASSPQLGTANTGELFF.

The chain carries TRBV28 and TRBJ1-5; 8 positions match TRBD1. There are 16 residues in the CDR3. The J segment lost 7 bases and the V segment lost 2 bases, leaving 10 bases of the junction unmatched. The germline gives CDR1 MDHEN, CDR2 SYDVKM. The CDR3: CASSLGRGRPYQPQHF. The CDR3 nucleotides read TGTGCCAGCAGTTTAGGCAGGGGGCGTCCCTACCAGCCCCAGCATTTT.

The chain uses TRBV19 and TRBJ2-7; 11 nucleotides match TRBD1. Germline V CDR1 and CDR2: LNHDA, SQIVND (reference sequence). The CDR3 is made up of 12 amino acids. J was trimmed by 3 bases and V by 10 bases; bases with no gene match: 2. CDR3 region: CATGQGGYEQYF. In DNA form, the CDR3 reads TGTGCCACGGGACAGGGGGGCTACGAGCAGTACTTC.

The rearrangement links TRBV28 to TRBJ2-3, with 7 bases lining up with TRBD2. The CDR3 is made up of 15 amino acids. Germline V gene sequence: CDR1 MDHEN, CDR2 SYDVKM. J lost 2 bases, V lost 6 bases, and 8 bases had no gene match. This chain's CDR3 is CASSLAEGNTDTQYF. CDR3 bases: TGTGCCAGCAGCCTAGCGGAGGGAAACACAGATACGCAGTATTTT.

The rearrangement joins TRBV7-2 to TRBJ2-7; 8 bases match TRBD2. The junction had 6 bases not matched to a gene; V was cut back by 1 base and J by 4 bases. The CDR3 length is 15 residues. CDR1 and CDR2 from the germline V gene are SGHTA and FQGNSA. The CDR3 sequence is CASSLEAGVRYEQYF. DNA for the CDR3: TGTGCCAGCAGCTTAGAAGCGGGAGTTAGATACGAGCAGTACTTC.

The CDR3 region has the DNA TGTGCCAGCAGTTTAGCGGCAGGGTCTTCGCCCCAGCATTTT. As protein: CASSLAAGSSPQHF. The V and J genes are TRBV28 and TRBJ1-5, with a weak D call TRBD1 (5 bases). The CDR3 contains 14 residues. From germline, CDR1 is MDHEN and CDR2 SYDVKM. V was cut by 2 bases and J by 9 bases, with 14 bases left in between.